This is a list of T cell receptor beta chains from one sample in a study of cytomegalovirus exposure and HLA in healthy donors. Clones were sequenced by immunoSEQ multiplex PCR, and TCRdb holds only the in-frame ones, with some missing. This table holds under 100,000 clones, 96% found once. Sequencing input: PBMCs. These receptors were collected from a man aged 18 to 35 in good health and CMV-seronegative. Each CDR3 is given with its conserved first and last residue. A D gene is named only where the DNA matches it firmly. A clone size is listed for some rows: how often the clone was seen (once, few, many), or a class if it is expanded.

clone_size	d_call	j_call	v_call	cdr3_nt	cdr3_aa
.	.	TRBJ1-1	TRBV30	TGTGCCTGGAGTGGGCAGGGGAACACTGAAGCTTTCTTT	CAWSGQGNTEAFF
.	TRBD2	TRBJ2-1	TRBV9	TGTGCCAGCAGCGCACGACTAGCGGGAGCCCCCCATGAGCAGTTCTTC	CASSARLAGAPHEQFF
.	TRBD1	TRBJ1-5	TRBV6-5	TGTGCCAGCAGTTCCAGGGGGGTCTCTAGCAATCAGCCCCAGCATTTT	CASSSRGVSSNQPQHF
.	TRBD2	TRBJ2-1	TRBV15	TGTGCCACCAGCAGGGGGACTAGCGGGATTCAGTTCTTC	CATSRGTSGIQFF
.	.	TRBJ2-3	TRBV10-1	TGCGCCAGCAGTGCTAGGGTAGCGGCTACCACAGATACGCAGTATTTT	CASSARVAATTDTQYF
.	.	TRBJ1-1	TRBV5-1	TGCGCCAGCAGCTTGCACGGGTCGGAGACTGAAGCTTTCTTT	CASSLHGSETEAFF
.	TRBD1	TRBJ2-6	TRBV4-1	TGCGCCAGCAGCCAAGTGGGACAGGGGACTTCTGGGGCCAACGTCCTGACTTTC	CASSQVGQGTSGANVLTF
.	.	TRBJ2-7	TRBV6-1	TGTGCCAGCAGAGAGAGCGGACTGGCTCCCTACGAGCAGTACTTC	CASRESGLAPYEQYF
.	.	TRBJ1-2	TRBV2	TGTGCCAGCAGGCAGGTGGGCAAGACTAACTATGGCTACACCTTC	CASRQVGKTNYGYTF
few	.	TRBJ1-5	TRBV4-2	TGTGCCAGCAGCCAAGAAGCCCAGGGGAATCAGCCCCAGCATTTT	CASSQEAQGNQPQHF
.	.	TRBJ1-2	TRBV6-5	TGTGCCAGCAGTTACTCGAGTACAGACTATGGCTACACCTTC	CASSYSSTDYGYTF
.	TRBD2	TRBJ2-1	TRBV6-4	TGTGCCAGCAGCGAGGGCGGGGGACTAGCGGACAATGAGCAGTTCTTC	CASSEGGGLADNEQFF
.	TRBD2	TRBJ2-5	TRBV2	TGTGCCAGCCTTGAGCAGGGACTAAAGACCCAGTACTTC	CASLEQGLKTQYF
.	.	TRBJ1-1	TRBV6-4	TGTGCCAGTTCCTTTAACAGGAACACTGAAGCTTTCTTT	CASSFNRNTEAFF
.	.	TRBJ2-6	TRBV2	TGTGCCAGCAGCGCCGGGTCCCGGGCTGGGGCCAACGTCCTGACTTTC	CASSAGSRAGANVLTF
.	.	TRBJ1-1	TRBV14	TGTGCCAGCAGCCCTCGGTTGAGGACAGAGAACACTGAAGCTTTCTTT	CASSPRLRTENTEAFF
.	TRBD2	TRBJ2-2	TRBV9	TGTGCCAGCAGCGCCCGCTCAGGGACTAGCCACCGACTTTTAGCCGGGGAGCTGTTTTTT	CASSARSGTSHRLLAGELFF
.	.	TRBJ1-2	TRBV30	TGTGCCTGGAGCCTAGTCGGGCAGGGATACTATGGCTACACCTTC	CAWSLVGQGYYGYTF
.	.	TRBJ2-1	TRBV5-1	TGCGCCAGCAGCTTGCAGGGTGACAATGAGCAGTTCTTC	CASSLQGDNEQFF
.	.	TRBJ1-1	TRBV13	TGTGCCAGCAGCTTGTTCCGGGGGGCGGCTCTAACTGAAGCTTTCTTT	CASSLFRGAALTEAFF
.	.	TRBJ1-1	TRBV5-5	TGTGCCAGCAGCTTGGCGGAGCCTGAAGCTTTCTTT	CASSLAEPEAFF
few	.	TRBJ2-7	TRBV4-1	TGCGCCAGCAGCCAAGAGGAATCAGGGGCTCACTACGAGCAGTACTTC	CASSQEESGAHYEQYF
.	.	TRBJ2-3	TRBV5-4	TGTGCCAGCAGCCACCTACGTGAAGTCACAGATACGCAGTATTTT	CASSHLREVTDTQYF
.	TRBD1	TRBJ1-1	TRBV20-1	TGCAGTGCGGACAGGGGTACTGAAGCTTTCTTT	CSADRGTEAFF
.	TRBD2	TRBJ2-1	TRBV9	TGTGCCAGCAGCCCTCACCTAGCGGACAATGAGCAGTTCTTC	CASSPHLADNEQFF
.	.	TRBJ1-1	TRBV11-3	TGTGCCAGCAGCCGTGGACGGGGGAACCCTGAAGCTTTCTTT	CASSRGRGNPEAFF
.	TRBD1	TRBJ2-5	TRBV2	TGTGCCAGCAGTCGGGGACAGGGTGCAGAGACCCAGTACTTC	CASSRGQGAETQYF
.	TRBD1	TRBJ1-5	TRBV6-4	TGTGCCAGCAGCCTGGGAACAGGGGATCAGCCCCAGCATTTT	CASSLGTGDQPQHF
.	.	TRBJ2-5	TRBV27	TGTGCCAGCAGCCCCCGAGGCGGGACGGCCCTTACGGAGACCCAGTACTTC	CASSPRGGTALTETQYF
once	TRBD2	TRBJ2-5	TRBV20-1	TGCAGTGCTAGTACTAGCGGTACCCAGTACTTC	CSASTSGTQYF
.	.	TRBJ2-4	TRBV4-1	TGCGCCAGCAGCCAAGGGCCCCTAGGCTCCAAGAGGGAAAACATTCAGTACTTC	CASSQGPLGSKRENIQYF
.	TRBD2	TRBJ2-1	TRBV11-2	TGTGCCAGCAGCTACCCTAGCGGGCCCCCTATCAATGAGCAGTTCTTC	CASSYPSGPPINEQFF
.	TRBD1	TRBJ1-5	TRBV7-2	TGTGCCAGCAGTTGGGACAGGGGGGGACAGCCCCAGCATTTT	CASSWDRGGQPQHF
.	.	TRBJ2-2	TRBV2	TGTGCCAGCAGCCTTTTTGTGGGAGCGCAAACCGGGGAGCTGTTTTTT	CASSLFVGAQTGELFF
.	TRBD1	TRBJ1-1	TRBV28	TGTGCCAGCAGAGAAACAGGGGACACTGAAGCTTTCTTT	CASRETGDTEAFF